This T cell receptor (beta chain) was sequenced during a study of T-cell memory formation after mild COVID-19. Study-wide context: Across donors, TCR clusters were largely donor specific.

Study-wide results and caveats: Day 37-peaking second-wave clones had unconfirmed SARS-CoV-2 specificity. Within pre-infection memory, some responding clones were found, suggesting cross-reactive memory joined.

About this clonotype: Its antigen is undetermined.

5'RACE with constant-segment primers yielded barcoded, UMI-tagged TCR alpha and TCR beta cDNA libraries. TCRdb recomputed calls from the 5' RACE reads with MiXCR, one row per CDR3 protein. The sample shows 350,000 to 550,000 distinct CDR3 sequences, roughly 18% of them seen only once. V was trimmed by 5 bases and J by 8 bases, leaving 25 bases between them. The CDR3 sequence is 16 residues long. Germline assignment: CDR1 SGHRS and CDR2 YFSETQ. The sequenced sample was PBMCs or a T cell subset sorted from them (not recorded which). This TCR was recovered from a man between 18 and 35 years old who had mild COVID-19 (a few samples of this study predate the infection). Cell type and time point are not known. The chain uses TRBV5-1 and TRBJ1-2; perhaps TRBD1 as D (6 bases). The CDR3 protein is CASSLEGGQSSMGYTF. The CDR3 DNA sequence: TGCGCCAGCAGTCTGGAGGGGGGTCAATCTTCTATGGGCTACACCTTC.